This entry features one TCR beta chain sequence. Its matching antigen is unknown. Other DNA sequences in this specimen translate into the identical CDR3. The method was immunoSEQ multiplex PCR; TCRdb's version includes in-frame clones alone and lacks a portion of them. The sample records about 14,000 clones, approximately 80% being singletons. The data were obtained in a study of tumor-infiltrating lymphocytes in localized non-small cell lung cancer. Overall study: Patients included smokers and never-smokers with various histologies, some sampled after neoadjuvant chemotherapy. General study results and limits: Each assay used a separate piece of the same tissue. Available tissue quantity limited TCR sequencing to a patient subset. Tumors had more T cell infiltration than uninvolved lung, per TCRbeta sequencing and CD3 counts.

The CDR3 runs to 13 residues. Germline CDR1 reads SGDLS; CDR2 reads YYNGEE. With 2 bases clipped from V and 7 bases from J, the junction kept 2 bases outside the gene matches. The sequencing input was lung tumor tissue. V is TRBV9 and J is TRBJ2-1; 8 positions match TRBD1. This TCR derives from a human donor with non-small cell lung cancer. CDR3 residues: CASSVGQVNEQFF. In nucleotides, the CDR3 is TGTGCCAGCAGCGTGGGACAGGTGAATGAGCAGTTCTTC.